This T cell receptor (beta chain) came from a study of T-cell memory formation after mild COVID-19. Study-wide background: TCR clustering was largely donor specific. General study results and limits: Within pre-infection memory, some responding clones were found, suggesting cross-reactive memory joined. Specificity for SARS-CoV-2 was not confirmed among the second-wave clones peaking on day 37. Whereas later expanders leaned CD4+, clones contracting day 15 to 85 showed a balanced CD4/CD8 makeup.

TCRdb used MiXCR to reprocess the 5' RACE reads, holding one entry per CDR3 protein. The sample consists of roughly 2,300 distinct CDR3 sequences, less than 85% of them appearing once. V lost 6 bases to trimming and J lost 6 bases; unmatched junction nucleotides: 8. This CDR3 contains 13 residues. CDR1 and CDR2 from the germline V gene are MNHEY and SVGAGI. Comment on this clonotype: Its antigen remains unidentified.

Sample: PBMCs or a T cell subset sorted from them (not recorded which). The chain joins TRBV6-5 to TRBJ2-7, with 7 positions matching TRBD2. The sequence came from an adult who had mild COVID-19 (a few samples of this study predate the infection). Cell type and time point are not known. CDR3 coding DNA: TGTGCCAGCAGGCGGGGGACTACAGGCGAGCAGTACTTC. This gives the protein CASRRGTTGEQYF.